The rows below give T cell receptor beta chains drawn from one sample of a study of CD8 T cells in ankylosing spondylitis. One entry per CDR3 protein, called by TCRdb with MiXCR from the 5' RACE reads. The sample includes under 850,000 distinct CDR3 sequences, around 20% seen only once; the top ten take around 19%. The sample taken for sequencing was blood, either unsorted or a sorted T cell fraction (not recorded which). These TCRs come from a male donor with ankylosing spondylitis. Each CDR3 is given with its conserved first and last residue. Each record gives: D gene, V gene, clone size, J gene, CDR3 protein, CDR3 DNA. A D gene is named only where the DNA matches it firmly. The size of a clone is reported for some rows only, either as once, few or many, or as a class for expanded clones.

d_call: TRBD2
v_call: TRBV27
clone_size: .
j_call: TRBJ2-7
cdr3_aa: CASSLWPSGNHEQYF
cdr3_nt: TGTGCCAGCAGTTTATGGCCTAGCGGGAACCACGAGCAGTACTTC

d_call: TRBD2
v_call: TRBV7-8
clone_size: once
j_call: TRBJ2-5
cdr3_aa: CASSSREVSIGEETQYF
cdr3_nt: TGTGCCAGCAGCTCACGGGAGGTTTCCATAGGGGAAGAGACCCAGTACTTC

d_call: TRBD2
v_call: TRBV10-2
clone_size: .
j_call: TRBJ2-7
cdr3_aa: CASRETGGGKEQYF
cdr3_nt: TGCGCCAGCAGGGAGACGGGAGGGGGGAAAGAGCAGTACTTC

d_call: TRBD1
v_call: TRBV7-2
clone_size: few
j_call: TRBJ2-3
cdr3_aa: CASSPRLDRVNTDTQYF
cdr3_nt: TGTGCCAGCAGCCCCCGACTCGACAGGGTTAACACAGATACGCAGTATTTT

d_call: .
v_call: TRBV7-9
clone_size: .
j_call: TRBJ2-5
cdr3_aa: CASSLAIGQEETQYF
cdr3_nt: TGTGCCAGCAGCTTAGCGATTGGTCAGGAAGAGACCCAGTACTTC

d_call: .
v_call: TRBV7-3
clone_size: few
j_call: TRBJ2-1
cdr3_aa: CASSPPGNGNEQFF
cdr3_nt: TGTGCCAGCAGCCCGCCGGGGAACGGCAATGAGCAGTTCTTC

d_call: .
v_call: TRBV20-1
clone_size: few
j_call: TRBJ1-5
cdr3_aa: CSARAQEVQPQHF
cdr3_nt: TGCAGTGCTAGAGCGCAGGAAGTTCAGCCCCAGCATTTT

d_call: TRBD1
v_call: TRBV20-1
clone_size: .
j_call: TRBJ2-2
cdr3_aa: CSAEPDRGRTGELFF
cdr3_nt: TGCAGTGCTGAACCAGACAGGGGGCGTACCGGGGAGCTGTTTTTT

d_call: .
v_call: TRBV3-1
clone_size: .
j_call: TRBJ2-7
cdr3_aa: CASSQVPDEQYF
cdr3_nt: TGTGCCAGCAGCCAAGTGCCTGACGAGCAGTACTTC

d_call: TRBD2
v_call: TRBV3-1
clone_size: many
j_call: TRBJ2-2
cdr3_aa: CASSQAAGGALRGTGELFF
cdr3_nt: TGTGCCAGCAGCCAAGCAGCGGGGGGCGCACTTCGTGGCACCGGGGAGCTGTTTTTT

d_call: TRBD1
v_call: TRBV7-3
clone_size: few
j_call: TRBJ2-5
cdr3_aa: CASSLGDRALETQYF
cdr3_nt: TGTGCCAGCAGCTTAGGGGACAGGGCCCTGGAGACCCAGTACTTC

d_call: TRBD1
v_call: TRBV27
clone_size: .
j_call: TRBJ2-7
cdr3_aa: CASRGDRVGEQYF
cdr3_nt: TGTGCCAGCAGGGGGGACAGGGTTGGTGAGCAGTACTTC

d_call: TRBD1
v_call: TRBV7-2
clone_size: many
j_call: TRBJ1-4
cdr3_aa: CASSLDRVGEKLFF
cdr3_nt: TGTGCCAGCAGCCTCGACAGGGTTGGGGAAAAACTGTTTTTT

d_call: .
v_call: TRBV4-1
clone_size: .
j_call: TRBJ2-7
cdr3_aa: CASSQDPGDYEQYF
cdr3_nt: TGCGCCAGCAGCCAAGATCCCGGGGACTACGAGCAGTACTTC

d_call: .
v_call: TRBV11-2
clone_size: .
j_call: TRBJ2-7
cdr3_aa: CASSLEVTYEQYF
cdr3_nt: TGTGCCAGCAGCTTAGAGGTCACCTACGAGCAGTACTTC

d_call: .
v_call: TRBV7-9
clone_size: .
j_call: TRBJ1-4
cdr3_aa: CASSLPQGTTNEKLFF
cdr3_nt: TGTGCCAGCAGCTTACCTCAGGGGACAACTAATGAAAAACTGTTTTTT

d_call: .
v_call: TRBV25-1
clone_size: .
j_call: TRBJ1-1
cdr3_aa: CASSEGPWGTNTEAFF
cdr3_nt: TGTGCCAGCAGTGAAGGCCCGTGGGGCACGAACACTGAAGCTTTCTTT

d_call: .
v_call: TRBV6-2/TRBV6-3
clone_size: few
j_call: TRBJ1-5
cdr3_aa: CASSYRANQPQHF
cdr3_nt: TGTGCCAGCAGTTACAGGGCCAATCAGCCCCAGCATTTT

d_call: .
v_call: TRBV10-3
clone_size: few
j_call: TRBJ2-1
cdr3_aa: CAISEPSRVGDEQFF
cdr3_nt: TGTGCCATCAGTGAGCCCTCGCGGGTTGGAGATGAGCAGTTCTTC

d_call: TRBD2
v_call: TRBV29-1
clone_size: .
j_call: TRBJ2-5
cdr3_aa: CSVEASGGETQYF
cdr3_nt: TGCAGCGTTGAGGCTAGCGGGGGGGAGACCCAGTACTTC

d_call: TRBD1
v_call: TRBV6-2/TRBV6-3
clone_size: .
j_call: TRBJ2-5
cdr3_aa: CASRQTGLETQYF
cdr3_nt: TGTGCCAGCAGACAGACAGGGTTGGAGACCCAGTACTTC

d_call: TRBD2
v_call: TRBV5-1
clone_size: .
j_call: TRBJ2-3
cdr3_aa: CASSLALGLDSDTQYF
cdr3_nt: TGCGCCAGCAGCTTGGCTTTGGGACTAGACTCAGATACGCAGTATTTT

d_call: .
v_call: TRBV11-1
clone_size: few
j_call: TRBJ1-2
cdr3_aa: CASSPVYPADTANYGYTF
cdr3_nt: TGTGCCAGCAGCCCGGTCTATCCGGCGGACACAGCCAACTATGGCTACACCTTC

d_call: .
v_call: TRBV9
clone_size: once
j_call: TRBJ1-1
cdr3_aa: CASSVGGDPKRRAEAFF
cdr3_nt: TGTGCCAGCAGCGTAGGGGGAGACCCCAAGCGCCGCGCTGAAGCTTTCTTT

d_call: .
v_call: TRBV12-3/TRBV12-4
clone_size: .
j_call: TRBJ2-2
cdr3_aa: CASRGAANTGELFF
cdr3_nt: TGTGCCAGCAGGGGGGCAGCAAACACCGGGGAGCTGTTTTTT

d_call: TRBD2
v_call: TRBV4-1
clone_size: .
j_call: TRBJ2-1
cdr3_aa: CASSREAGERYNEQFF
cdr3_nt: TGCGCCAGCAGCCGAGAAGCGGGAGAGCGTTACAATGAGCAGTTCTTC

d_call: .
v_call: TRBV6-1
clone_size: .
j_call: TRBJ1-6
cdr3_aa: CASSEGRALPLHF
cdr3_nt: TGTGCCAGCAGTGAAGGAAGGGCATTACCCCTCCACTTT

d_call: .
v_call: TRBV7-2
clone_size: .
j_call: TRBJ1-3
cdr3_aa: CASSLVPSERTMIYF
cdr3_nt: TGTGCCAGCAGCTTAGTGCCCTCCGAGAGAACGATGATATATTTT

d_call: TRBD2
v_call: TRBV10-3
clone_size: .
j_call: TRBJ2-7
cdr3_aa: CAIGSGSVNEQYF
cdr3_nt: TGTGCCATCGGGAGCGGGAGTGTAAACGAGCAGTACTTC

d_call: TRBD1
v_call: TRBV24-1
clone_size: many
j_call: TRBJ2-2
cdr3_aa: CATAGTGDAGELFF
cdr3_nt: TGTGCCACAGCCGGGACAGGGGATGCCGGGGAGCTGTTTTTT

d_call: TRBD1
v_call: TRBV6-2/TRBV6-3
clone_size: .
j_call: TRBJ1-5
cdr3_aa: CASSWDSSNQPQHF
cdr3_nt: TGTGCCAGCAGCTGGGACAGTAGCAATCAGCCCCAGCATTTT

d_call: TRBD1
v_call: TRBV10-3
clone_size: many
j_call: TRBJ2-1
cdr3_aa: CAINDRVGEQFF
cdr3_nt: TGTGCCATCAACGACAGGGTTGGTGAGCAGTTCTTC